This T cell receptor beta chain appears in the sequencing data of a study of shared clonotypes between healthy human individuals. Findings of the study overall: Naive subsets tended to show greater estimated richness than memory subsets.

Into CD45RA+ naive and CD45RA-negative memory subsets, the CD4+ cells were split. Remarks on this clone: Its cognate antigen is unknown.

The V segment lost 6 bases and the J segment 0 bases; nucleotides outside the gene matches: 6. The germline gives CDR1 MNHEY, CDR2 SVGAGI. This CDR3 spans 15 amino acids. The material for each subset, its genomic DNA, was split evenly across several immunoSEQ plates. This table comes from immunoSEQ multiplex PCR, and its TCRdb copy is limited to in-frame clones, with some not included. The data contain roughly 1.5 million clones, 95% to 99% of them singletons. Material for sequencing was naive CD4+ T cells sorted from blood. Subset noted: CD45RA+ positively selected. The sequence derives from a man younger than 40 in good health. The chain carries TRBV6-5 and TRBJ2-7; 9 positions agree with TRBD1. The CDR3 is CASSQWDRASYEQYF. CDR3 DNA: TGTGCCAGCAGCCAGTGGGACAGGGCCTCCTACGAGCAGTACTTC.